A single sample is the source of the 9 T cell receptor beta chains below, sequenced in a study of blood T cell repertoires in COVID-19. Sequenced by immunoSEQ multiplex PCR; TCRdb stores in-frame clones only, minus some. Of 200,000 to 250,000 clones listed, roughly four fifths were seen once; the top ten hold roughly 1.3%. Sequenced input: PBMCs or T cells enriched from blood (not recorded which). The source of these receptors is a woman aged 35 to 49 with acute COVID-19.

The chain recombines TRBV15 with TRBJ1-1; tentative D call: TRBD1 (5 bases). Trimming pared 0 bases from V and 4 bases from J, leaving 9 bases between. Germline V CDR1 and CDR2: LNHNV, YYDKDF (reference sequence). CDR3 length: 14 residues. CDR3 loop: CATSRDRQGTEAFF. The CDR3 coding sequence is TGTGCCACCAGCAGAGATCGCCAGGGCACTGAAGCTTTCTTT.

CDR3: CASSVDTGMFYEQYF. The CDR3 DNA follows: TGTGCCAGCAGCGTAGACACAGGGATGTTCTACGAGCAGTACTTC. The chain is built from TRBV9 and TRBJ2-7, with TRBD1 as a possible D gene (6 bases). V dropped 0 bases and J dropped 3 bases, with 13 bases sitting between them. The CDR3 is 15 amino acids. Germline values: CDR1 SGDLS, CDR2 YYNGEE.

This chain uses TRBV3-1 (or the pseudogene TRBV3-2) with TRBJ2-1; 13 bases match TRBD2. V lost 3 bases, J lost 5 bases, and 1 base stayed unmatched. Germline values: CDR1 LGHDT, CDR2 YNNKEL (reference sequence). The CDR3 extends over 15 amino acids. The CDR3 DNA reads as TGTGCCAGCAGCCAGGGACTAGCGGGAAACAATGAGCAGTTCTTC. Translating gives CASSQGLAGNNEQFF.

The V call is TRBV5-6, the J call TRBJ2-1; D call uncertain. Looked up from germline, CDR1 is SGHDT and CDR2 is YYEEEE. This CDR3 is built from 14 residues. Trimming removed 2 bases at V and 5 bases at J, with 11 bases between. The CDR3, as DNA: TGTGCCAGCAGCTTCTGGGCCCTCGACAATGAGCAGTTCTTC. Encoded protein: CASSFWALDNEQFF.

This clone was detected only once. The chain employs TRBV6-1 and TRBJ2-3, with TRBD1 matching 7 bases. J gave up 0 bases and V 3 bases, and 9 bases lay outside the gene matches. Germline V lookup: CDR1 MNHNS, CDR2 SASEGT. The CDR3 runs 17 residues. As DNA, the CDR3 is TGTGCCAGCAGTGACCCGGACAGGATATCTAGCACAGATACGCAGTATTTT. This encodes CASSDPDRISSTDTQYF.

The chain is built from TRBV21-1 and TRBJ1-2. TRBV21-1 is termed a pseudogene. This CDR3 has 13 residues. The CDR3 reads CASSLRATYGYTF. For the CDR3, the DNA is TGTGCCAGCAGCCTGCGGGCCACTTATGGCTACACCTTC.

The sample holds one count of this clone. The chain links TRBV10-2 to TRBJ1-2; 10 nucleotides align to TRBD1. Germline CDR1 reads WSHSY; CDR2 reads SAAADI. J lost 3 bases, V lost 5 bases, and 3 bases had no gene match. The CDR3 has 14 residues. The CDR3 sequence: CASSPGQGDYGYTF. CDR3 DNA: TGCGCCAGCAGTCCCGGACAGGGGGACTATGGCTACACCTTC.

The V gene is TRBV7-2, the J gene TRBJ1-2, with D perhaps TRBD1 (5 bases). Between the trimmed V and J ends, which lost 4 bases and 5 bases, there was a span of 14 bases. Germline V gives CDR1 SGHTA, CDR2 FQGNSA. The CDR3 is 14 amino acids. CDR3 amino acids: CASSSGGEPYGYTF. In DNA, the CDR3 is TGTGCCAGCAGCTCCGGGGGGGAGCCATATGGCTACACCTTC.

This sequence joins TRBV24-1 and TRBJ1-5; TRBD1 might be the D (5 bases). The length of the CDR3 is 12 residues. Germline V gives CDR1 KGHDR, CDR2 SFDVKD. Trimming removed 9 bases at V and 5 bases at J, with 10 bases between. The CDR3 region is CATGAGDQPQHF. The DNA for the CDR3 is TGTGCCACCGGGGCTGGGGATCAGCCCCAGCATTTT.